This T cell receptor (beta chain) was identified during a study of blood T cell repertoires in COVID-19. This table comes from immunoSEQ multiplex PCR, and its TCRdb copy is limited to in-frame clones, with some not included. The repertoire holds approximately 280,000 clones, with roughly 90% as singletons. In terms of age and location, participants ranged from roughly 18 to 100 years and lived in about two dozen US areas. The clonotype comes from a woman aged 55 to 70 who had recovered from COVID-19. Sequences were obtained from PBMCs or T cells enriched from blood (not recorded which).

The CDR3 reads CASSSEGGGGGETQYF. CDR3 DNA: TGCGCCAGCAGCTCCGAGGGTGGAGGCGGAGGAGAGACCCAGTACTTC. This chain links TRBV5-1 with TRBJ2-5; possibly TRBD2 for D (5 bases). The germline V gene encodes CDR1 SGHRS and CDR2 YFSETQ. This CDR3 contains 16 residues. The V end was cut by 3 bases, the J end by 4 bases, with 19 bases between.